These T cell receptor beta chains were read from a single sample in a study of T cell responses to AZD1222 COVID-19 vaccine. Libraries were prepared by immunoSEQ multiplex PCR; TCRdb keeps only in-frame clonotypes and omits some of them. Here the sample spans over 150,000 clones, 92% being singletons. The sample here was peripheral blood, taken on day 0 of MenACWY control vaccination. The receptor source for this set is an adult in good health. Both conserved end residues are part of each CDR3. The order of the fields is CDR3 protein, V gene, J gene.

CASSSLLADLSYEQYF	TRBV7-9	TRBJ2-7
CASRVSGDTDTQYF	TRBV6-5	TRBJ2-3
CASSPGDNEQFF	TRBV11-3	TRBJ2-1
CARRAENTEAFF	TRBV5-3	TRBJ1-1
CATWDRAHTDTQYF	TRBV19	TRBJ2-3
CASSLGLYGYTF	TRBV28	TRBJ1-2
CASRRASPGETQYF	TRBV5-4	TRBJ2-5
CASSPGYRQVGYEQYF	TRBV9	TRBJ2-7
CASSVEGLGGEQFF	TRBV9	TRBJ2-1
CARSIDRNEQFF	TRBV5-3	TRBJ2-1
CASSEFEGGGYTF	TRBV2	TRBJ1-2
CASSYTGSQPQHF	TRBV28	TRBJ1-5
CASSRRLAGGAETQYF	TRBV5-6	TRBJ2-5
CASSWERYNEQFF	TRBV27	TRBJ2-1
CASLGVAASTDTQYF	TRBV2	TRBJ2-3
CASSLAPIPNYGYTF	TRBV7-2	TRBJ1-2
CASSPVLGASGYTF	TRBV6-5	TRBJ1-2
CASSEQNGGFQETQYF	TRBV2	TRBJ2-5
CASSPIFPYNEQFF	TRBV18	TRBJ2-1
CAWSDGRLSEKLFF	TRBV30	TRBJ1-4
CASSPGLNSPLHF	TRBV6-4	TRBJ1-6
CASSDRRNTEAFF	TRBV6-5	TRBJ1-1
CASSQNPGTSYNEQFF	TRBV4-3	TRBJ2-1
CASSPGGGNYGYTF	TRBV28	TRBJ1-2
CASSVPGGGGETQYF	TRBV19	TRBJ2-5
CATSASGQGYTEAFF	TRBV24-1	TRBJ1-1
CASSLYPVHSYNEQFF	TRBV7-9	TRBJ2-1
CASSSPRGGTGFDEQFF	TRBV7-8	TRBJ2-1
CASSLQGAEAFF	TRBV7-6	TRBJ1-1
CASSSSKNIQYF	TRBV7-2	TRBJ2-4
CASSGAISTDTQYF	TRBV7-2	TRBJ2-3
CASSTGGETQYF	TRBV19	TRBJ2-5
CASSQVGLAGGGGELFF	TRBV3-1/TRBV3-2	TRBJ2-2